This T cell receptor (beta chain) was captured by sequencing in a study of blood T cells in healthy people across ages. Extraction of total RNA produced a minimum of 5 micrograms from each sample. Study outcomes and limitations: When one million T cells were used, diversity estimates were thought to be underestimates. Long-lived and aged donors differed, with more naive CD4+ cells and higher diversity in the long-lived.

Alongside a J-beta primer mix, a sample-barcoded 5' primer served in a second PCR lasting about 7 to 11 cycles. Unique molecular identifiers of 12 random nucleotides labeled each cDNA. TCRdb fed the 5' RACE reads into MiXCR, producing one record per CDR3 protein. The sample shows fewer than 2 million distinct CDR3 sequences, about two fifths of them seen only once. CDR1 is KGHSH and CDR2 is LQKENI in the germline V gene. Trimming took 4 bases from V and 5 from J, leaving 17 bases between them. The CDR3 totals 15 residues. Comments on this clonotype: What it binds is unknown.

Sequenced: blood. The chain joins TRBV18 to TRBJ1-2; D might be TRBD1 (5 bases). This receptor was obtained from a human donor in good health. CDR3 residues: CASSLGTGRGYGYTF. CDR3 nucleotides: TGTGCCAGCTCACTCGGGACCGGCCGTGGGTATGGCTACACCTTC.